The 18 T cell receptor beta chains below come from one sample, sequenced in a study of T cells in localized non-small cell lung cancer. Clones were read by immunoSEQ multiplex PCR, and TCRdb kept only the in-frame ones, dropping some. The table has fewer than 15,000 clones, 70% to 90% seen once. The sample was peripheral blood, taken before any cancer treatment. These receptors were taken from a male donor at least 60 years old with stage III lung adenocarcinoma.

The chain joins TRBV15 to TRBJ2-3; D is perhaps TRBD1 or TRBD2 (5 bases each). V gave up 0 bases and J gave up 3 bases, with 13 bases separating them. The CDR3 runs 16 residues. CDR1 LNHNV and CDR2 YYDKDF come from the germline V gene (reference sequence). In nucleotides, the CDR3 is TGTGCCACCAGCAGAGATCGGGGAAGGGGAACAGATACGCAGTATTTT. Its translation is CATSRDRGRGTDTQYF.

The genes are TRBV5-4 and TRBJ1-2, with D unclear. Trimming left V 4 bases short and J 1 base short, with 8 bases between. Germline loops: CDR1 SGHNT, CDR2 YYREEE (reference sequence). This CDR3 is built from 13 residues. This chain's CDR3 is CASSGGLNYGYTF. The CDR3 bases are TGTGCCAGCAGCGGTGGTCTTAACTATGGCTACACCTTC.

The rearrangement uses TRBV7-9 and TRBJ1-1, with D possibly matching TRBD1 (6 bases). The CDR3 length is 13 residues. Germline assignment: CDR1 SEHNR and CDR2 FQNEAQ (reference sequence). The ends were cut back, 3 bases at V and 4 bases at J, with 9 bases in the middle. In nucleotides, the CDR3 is TGTGCCAGCAGCTTTGGGGGGGCCACTGAAGCTTTCTTT. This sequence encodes CASSFGGATEAFF.

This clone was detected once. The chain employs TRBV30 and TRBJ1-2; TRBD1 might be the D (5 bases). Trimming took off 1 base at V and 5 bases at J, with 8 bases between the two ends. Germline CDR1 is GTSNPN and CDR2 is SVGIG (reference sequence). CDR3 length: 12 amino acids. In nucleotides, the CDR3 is TGTGCCTGGAGTGGACAGCCTTATGGCTACACCTTC. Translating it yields CAWSGQPYGYTF.

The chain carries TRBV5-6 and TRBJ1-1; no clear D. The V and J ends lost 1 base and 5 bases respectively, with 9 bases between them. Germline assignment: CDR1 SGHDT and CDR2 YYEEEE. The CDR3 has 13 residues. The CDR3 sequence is CASSLRPGTEAFF. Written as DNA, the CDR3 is TGTGCCAGCAGCTTGAGGCCTGGGACTGAAGCTTTCTTT.

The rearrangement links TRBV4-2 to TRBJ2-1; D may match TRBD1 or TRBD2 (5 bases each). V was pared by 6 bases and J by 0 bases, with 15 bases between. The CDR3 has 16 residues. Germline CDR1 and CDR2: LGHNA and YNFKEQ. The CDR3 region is CASRDKRTSSYNEQFF. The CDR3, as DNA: TGTGCCAGCAGGGACAAGCGGACGAGCTCCTACAATGAGCAGTTCTTC.

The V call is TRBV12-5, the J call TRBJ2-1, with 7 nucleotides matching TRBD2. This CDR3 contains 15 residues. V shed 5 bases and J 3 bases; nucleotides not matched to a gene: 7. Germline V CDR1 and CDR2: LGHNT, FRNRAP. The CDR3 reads CASGTIAGFYNEQFF. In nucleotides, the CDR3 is TGTGCTAGTGGTACCATAGCGGGCTTCTACAATGAGCAGTTCTTC.

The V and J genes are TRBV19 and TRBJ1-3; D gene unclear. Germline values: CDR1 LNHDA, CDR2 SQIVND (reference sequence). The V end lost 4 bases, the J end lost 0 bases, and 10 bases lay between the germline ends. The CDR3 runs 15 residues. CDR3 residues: CASSTLFGSGNTIYF. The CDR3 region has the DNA TGTGCCAGTAGTACACTCTTTGGCTCTGGAAACACCATATATTTT. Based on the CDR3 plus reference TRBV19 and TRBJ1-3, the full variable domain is DGGITQSPKYLFRKEGQNVTLSCEQNLNHDAMYWYRQDPGQGLRLIYYSQIVNDFQKGDIAEGYSVSREKKESFPLTVTSAQKNPTAFYLCASSTLFGSGNTIYFGEGSWLTVV.

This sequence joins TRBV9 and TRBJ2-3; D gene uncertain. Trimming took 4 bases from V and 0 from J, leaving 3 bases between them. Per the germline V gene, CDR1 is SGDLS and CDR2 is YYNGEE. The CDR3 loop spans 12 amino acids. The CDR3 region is CASSLSTDTQYF. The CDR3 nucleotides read TGTGCCAGCAGCCTAAGCACAGATACGCAGTATTTT.

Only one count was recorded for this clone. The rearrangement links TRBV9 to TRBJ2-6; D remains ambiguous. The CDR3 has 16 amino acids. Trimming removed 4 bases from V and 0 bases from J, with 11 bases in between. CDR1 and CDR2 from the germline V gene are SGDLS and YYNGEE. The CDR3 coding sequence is TGTGCCAGCAGCCGAGGTTGGGCCTCTGGGGCCAACGTCCTGACTTTC. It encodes CASSRGWASGANVLTF.

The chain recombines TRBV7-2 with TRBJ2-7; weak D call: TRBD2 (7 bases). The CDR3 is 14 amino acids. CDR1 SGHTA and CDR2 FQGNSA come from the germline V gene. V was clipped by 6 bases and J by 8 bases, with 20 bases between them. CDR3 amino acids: CASRFGGAAPQQYF. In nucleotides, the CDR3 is TGTGCCAGCAGGTTTGGGGGGGCGGCCCCCCAGCAGTACTTC.

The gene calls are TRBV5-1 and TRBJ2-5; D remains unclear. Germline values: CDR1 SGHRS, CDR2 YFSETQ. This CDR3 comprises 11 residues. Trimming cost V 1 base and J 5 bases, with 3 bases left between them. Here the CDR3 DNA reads TGCGCCAGCAGCTTGAGGGAGACCCAGTACTTC. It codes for CASSLRETQYF. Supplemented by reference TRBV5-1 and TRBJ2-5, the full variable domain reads KAGVTQTPRYLIKTRGQQVTLSCSPISGHRSVSWYQQTPGQGLQFLFEYFSETQRNKGNFPGRFSGRQFSNSRSEMNVSTLELGDSALYLCASSLRETQYFGPGTRLLVL.

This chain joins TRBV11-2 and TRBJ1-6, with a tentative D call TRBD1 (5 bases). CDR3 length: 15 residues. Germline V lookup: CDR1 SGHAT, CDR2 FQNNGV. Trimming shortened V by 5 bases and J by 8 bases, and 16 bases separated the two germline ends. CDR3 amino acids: CASSHQGERDSPLHF. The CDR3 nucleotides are TGTGCCAGCAGCCACCAGGGTGAAAGGGATTCACCCCTCCACTTT.

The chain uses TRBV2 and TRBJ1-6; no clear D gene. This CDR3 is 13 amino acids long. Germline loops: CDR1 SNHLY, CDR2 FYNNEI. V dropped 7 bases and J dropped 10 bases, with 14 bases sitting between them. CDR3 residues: CASNAGKKSPLHF. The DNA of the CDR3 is TGTGCCAGCAACGCGGGTAAGAAATCACCCCTCCACTTT.

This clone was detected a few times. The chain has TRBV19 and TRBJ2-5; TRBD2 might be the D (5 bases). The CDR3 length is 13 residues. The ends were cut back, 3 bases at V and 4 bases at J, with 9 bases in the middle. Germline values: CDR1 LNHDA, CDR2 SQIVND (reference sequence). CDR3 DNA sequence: TGTGCCAGTAGTATCCCAGCGGCAGAGACCCAGTACTTC. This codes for CASSIPAAETQYF.

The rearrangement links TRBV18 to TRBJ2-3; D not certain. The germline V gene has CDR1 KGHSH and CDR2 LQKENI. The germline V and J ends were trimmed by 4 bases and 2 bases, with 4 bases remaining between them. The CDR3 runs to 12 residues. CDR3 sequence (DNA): TGTGCCAGCTCACTGACCACAGATACGCAGTATTTT. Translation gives CASSLTTDTQYF. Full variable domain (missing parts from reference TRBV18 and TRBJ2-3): NAGVMQNPRHLVRRRGQEARLRCSPMKGHSHVYWYRQLPEEGLKFMVYLQKENIIDESGMPKERFSAEFPKEGPSILRIQQVVRGDSAAYFCASSLTTDTQYFGPGTRLTVL.

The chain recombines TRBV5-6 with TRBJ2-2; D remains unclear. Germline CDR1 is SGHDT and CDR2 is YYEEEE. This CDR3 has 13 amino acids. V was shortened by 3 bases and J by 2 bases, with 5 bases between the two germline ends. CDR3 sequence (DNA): TGTGCCAGCAGCTACAAAAACACCGGGGAGCTGTTTTTT. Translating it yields CASSYKNTGELFF.

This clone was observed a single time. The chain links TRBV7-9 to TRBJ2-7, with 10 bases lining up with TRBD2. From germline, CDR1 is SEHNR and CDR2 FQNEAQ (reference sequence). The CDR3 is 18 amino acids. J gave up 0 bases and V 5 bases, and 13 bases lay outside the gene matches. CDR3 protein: CASSPQGFGLADSYEQYF. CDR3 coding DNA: TGTGCCAGCAGCCCTCAGGGATTTGGACTAGCGGACTCCTACGAGCAGTACTTC.